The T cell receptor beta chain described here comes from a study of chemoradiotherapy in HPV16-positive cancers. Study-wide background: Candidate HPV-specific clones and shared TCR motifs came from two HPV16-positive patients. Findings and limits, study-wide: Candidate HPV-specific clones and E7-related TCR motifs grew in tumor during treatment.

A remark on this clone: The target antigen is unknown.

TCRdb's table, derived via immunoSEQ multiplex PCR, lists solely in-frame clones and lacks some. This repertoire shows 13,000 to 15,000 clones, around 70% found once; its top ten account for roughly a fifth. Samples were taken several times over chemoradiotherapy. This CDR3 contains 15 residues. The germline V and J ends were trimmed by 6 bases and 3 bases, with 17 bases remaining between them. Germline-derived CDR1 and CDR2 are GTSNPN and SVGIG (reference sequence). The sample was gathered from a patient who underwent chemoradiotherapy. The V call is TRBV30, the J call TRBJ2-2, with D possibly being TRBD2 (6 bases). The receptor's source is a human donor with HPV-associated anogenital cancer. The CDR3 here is CACPRPTGDTGELFF. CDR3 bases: TGTGCCTGCCCCCGACCCACGGGGGACACCGGGGAGCTGTTTTTT.